The sequence of this T cell receptor beta chain was determined in a study of regulatory and conventional T cells in RAG deficiency (dated by TCRdb to about 2017). Background on the whole study: The study used high-throughput TCR beta sequencing to compare repertoire diversity and composition of Treg, conventional CD4+ and CD8+ T cells between RAG-deficient patients and healthy controls.

Conventional CD4+ T cells were purified from blood as CD25-low CD127-high cells before genomic DNA extraction. Several healthy control donors were used as the comparison group for repertoire analyses. General findings and caveats noted by the study authors: Unique TCR beta sequences from Treg cells were about 100-fold fewer in Omenn syndrome and CID/AS patients than controls, versus about 10-fold for other subsets. Shorter CDR3 lengths were found in all patient T-cell subsets, and >85% Treg-Tconv repertoire overlap at nucleotide and amino acid level was observed in Omenn syndrome patients. Markedly lower Shannon entropy and higher Simpson indices were observed in RAG-deficient patients than in control T-cell subpopulations. The CD25-high CD127-low cells sorted from Omenn syndrome patients may be peripherally activated cells rather than true Treg cells. For some subjects, some T-cell subset analyses were not performed.

The library came from the immunoSEQ multiplex PCR assay. Genomic DNA from the sorted T-cell subsets was used to amplify and sequence rearranged TCR beta chain products. The published analysis was carried out like this. Shannon entropy and Simpson indices were used to quantify the repertoire diversity of productive TCR beta rearrangements. To gauge clonal expansion, the frequencies of the 100 most abundant productive TCR beta clonotypes among total reads were added together. A self-reactivity index based on amino acid usage at CDR3beta positions 6 and 7 was applied to the TRB repertoires. Two-way ANOVA was used for repertoire analyses, while Student t or Mann-Whitney tests were used for flow cytometric analyses. Drawn from immuneACCESS, this table holds only the in-frame rearrangements with V and J called that TCRdb kept. Clones are partly lost; checked studies trace under half to an unresolved V gene and leave the rest unexplained. V and J calls and clone size are as listed in that table; D and trimming were resolved from the DNA. This sample holds some 22,000 clones; 85% to 95% were observed only once. The top ten clonotypes cover under 0.95% of the sample.

Comments on this clone: Its antigen is still unknown. Per-base quality was not reported, and no clone a single base away is much larger than it.

Trimming accounts for 9 bases at V and 7 bases at J, while the number of junction bases matched to no gene is 4. The germline V gene specifies SNHLY as CDR1 and FYNNEI as CDR2. Measured from the cysteine to the phenylalanine, the CDR3 is 11 residues long. CDR3 DNA is the only sequence kept; it has 33 bases, read in frame from the first base. This sample also belongs to another study, concerning regulatory T cells. The second source states: In the multiplex PCR, 52 forward TRBV primers and 13 reverse TRBJ primers were used, and assay-based and computational corrections were applied for amplification bias. Patient repertoires showed restricted unique TRB V-J pairs and skewed V and J gene usage, most marked in regulatory T cells. The study compared T-cell receptor beta repertoires of sorted regulatory, conventional CD4+ and CD8+ T cells in CD3G-deficient patients with those in healthy controls. Peripheral blood mononuclear cells were isolated by Ficoll density separation. Within the immunoSEQ assay, multiplex PCR amplified rearranged TRB loci from genomic DNA. Sequencing of the TRB amplicons was done on an Illumina HiSeq platform. Custom algorithms error-filtered the raw sequences and aligned the raw sequences to reference gene sequences, after which the immunoSEQ online tools were used for analysis. Productive and nonproductive TRB rearrangement frequencies were evaluated among both unique and total sequences. Group comparisons used t tests, Mann-Whitney tests or two-way ANOVA run in Prism software.

Recombination linked TRBV2 to TRBJ1-2; TRBD1 fits 8 bases in the junction. This receptor was obtained from a human donor in good health. The sequencing sample was made of CD4+ T cells sorted from blood. The encoded CDR3 is CARQGESGYTF. The sequenced DNA: TGTGCCAGACAGGGGGAGAGTGGCTACACCTTC.